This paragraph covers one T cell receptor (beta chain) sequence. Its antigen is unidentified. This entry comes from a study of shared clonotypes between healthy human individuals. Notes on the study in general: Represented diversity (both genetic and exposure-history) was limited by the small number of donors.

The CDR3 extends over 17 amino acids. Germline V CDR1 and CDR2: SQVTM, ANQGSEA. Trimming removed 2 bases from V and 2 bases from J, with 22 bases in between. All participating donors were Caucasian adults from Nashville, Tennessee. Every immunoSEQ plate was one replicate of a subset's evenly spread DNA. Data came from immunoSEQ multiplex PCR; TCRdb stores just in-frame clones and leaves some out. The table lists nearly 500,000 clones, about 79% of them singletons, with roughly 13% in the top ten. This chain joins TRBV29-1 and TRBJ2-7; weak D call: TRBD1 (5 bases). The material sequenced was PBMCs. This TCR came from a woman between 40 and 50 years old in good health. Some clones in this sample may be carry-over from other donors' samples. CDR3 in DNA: TGCAGCGTTGAATATTCTAGGGGTAACAGCCCTGCCTACGAGCAGTACTTC. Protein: CSVEYSRGNSPAYEQYF.